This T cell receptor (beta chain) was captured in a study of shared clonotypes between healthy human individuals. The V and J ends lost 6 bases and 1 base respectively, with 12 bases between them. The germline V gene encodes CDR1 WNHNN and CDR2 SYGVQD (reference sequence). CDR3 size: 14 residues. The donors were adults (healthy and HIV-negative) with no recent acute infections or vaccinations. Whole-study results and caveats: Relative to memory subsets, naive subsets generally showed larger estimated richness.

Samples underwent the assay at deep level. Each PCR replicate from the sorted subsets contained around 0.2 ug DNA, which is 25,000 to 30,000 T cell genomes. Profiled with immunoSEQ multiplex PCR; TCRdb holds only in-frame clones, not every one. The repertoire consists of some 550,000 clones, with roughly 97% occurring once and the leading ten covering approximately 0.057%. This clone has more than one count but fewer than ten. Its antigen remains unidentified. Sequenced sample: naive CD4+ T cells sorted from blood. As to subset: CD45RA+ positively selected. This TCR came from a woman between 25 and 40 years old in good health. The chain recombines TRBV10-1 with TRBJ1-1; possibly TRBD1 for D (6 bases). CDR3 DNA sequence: TGCGCCAGCAGCCGCTACAGGGAGAACACTGAAGCTTTCTTT. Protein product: CASSRYRENTEAFF.